The present entry profiles one T cell receptor beta chain with its context. This specimen comes from a study of blood T cell repertoires in COVID-19. As for the study in general: Acute-phase and convalescent COVID-19 samples originated in the United States, Italy and Spain. PBMCs, B-cell-depleted T cells, or T cells were the source of the cDNA or gDNA that made up the material.

CDR1 and CDR2 (germline): MGHDK, SYGVNS. The trim removed 4 bases at V and 6 bases at J, leaving 11 bases unmatched. The CDR3 consists of 15 residues. How the authors handled the data: Reference gene primer amplification gave estimated nucleated cell counts. Sequencing used immunoSEQ multiplex PCR; TCRdb keeps in-frame clones, though not all of them. V, J and clone size were drawn from that table, and D and trimming were deduced from the DNA. The table lists roughly 200,000 clones, approximately 86% of them singletons. The chain combines TRBV25-1 with TRBJ1-1; 7 nucleotides line up with TRBD1. The sample comprised peripheral blood. The TCR comes from a man between 60 and 70 years old with acute or convalescent COVID-19. CDR3 DNA sequence: TGTGCCAGCAGTGGGGGGACAGTCAGGATATCTGAAGCTTTCTTT. It yields the protein CASSGGTVRISEAFF.